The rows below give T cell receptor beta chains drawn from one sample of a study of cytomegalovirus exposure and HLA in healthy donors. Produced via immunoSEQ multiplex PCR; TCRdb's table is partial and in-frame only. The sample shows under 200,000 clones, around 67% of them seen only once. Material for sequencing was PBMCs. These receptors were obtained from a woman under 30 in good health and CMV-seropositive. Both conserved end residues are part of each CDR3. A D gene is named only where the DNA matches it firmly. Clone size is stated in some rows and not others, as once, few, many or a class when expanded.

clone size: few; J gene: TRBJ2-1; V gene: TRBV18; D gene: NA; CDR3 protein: CASSPYAGTYNEQFF; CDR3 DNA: TGTGCCAGCTCACCGTACGCGGGAACCTACAATGAGCAGTTCTTC
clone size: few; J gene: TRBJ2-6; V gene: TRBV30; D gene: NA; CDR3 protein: CAWSRSSSGANVLTF; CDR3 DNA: TGTGCCTGGTCGCGCTCGAGCTCTGGGGCCAACGTCCTGACTTTC
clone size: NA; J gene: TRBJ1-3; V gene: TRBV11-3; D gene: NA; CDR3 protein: CASRRGPGNTIYF; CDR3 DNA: TGTGCCAGCCGGAGGGGCCCTGGAAACACCATATATTTT
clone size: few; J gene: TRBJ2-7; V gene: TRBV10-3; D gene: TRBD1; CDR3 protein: CAIKGTGGAYEQYF; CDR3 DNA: TGTGCCATCAAGGGAACAGGGGGCGCCTACGAGCAGTACTTC
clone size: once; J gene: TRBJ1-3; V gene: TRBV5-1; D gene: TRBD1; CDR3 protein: CASSFAEGASGNTIYF; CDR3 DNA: TGCGCCAGCAGCTTCGCGGAGGGGGCGTCTGGAAACACCATATATTTT
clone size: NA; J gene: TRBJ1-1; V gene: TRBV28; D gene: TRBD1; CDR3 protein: CASNLSGQGRTEAFF; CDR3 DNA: TGTGCCAGCAACCTAAGCGGACAGGGCCGCACTGAAGCTTTCTTT
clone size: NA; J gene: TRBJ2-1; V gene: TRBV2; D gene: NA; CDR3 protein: CASSRDHGPGYEQFF; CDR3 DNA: TGTGCCAGCAGCCGCGACCATGGCCCCGGGTATGAGCAGTTCTTC
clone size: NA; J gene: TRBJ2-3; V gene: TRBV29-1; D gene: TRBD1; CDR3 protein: CSVDRGLQADTQYF; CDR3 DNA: TGCAGCGTCGACAGGGGGCTTCAAGCAGATACGCAGTATTTT
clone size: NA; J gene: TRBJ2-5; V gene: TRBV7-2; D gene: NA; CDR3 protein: CASSLSRETQYF; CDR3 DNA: TGTGCCAGCAGCTTATCGCGAGAGACCCAGTACTTC
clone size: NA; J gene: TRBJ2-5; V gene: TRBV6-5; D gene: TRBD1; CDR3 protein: CASSYSILGQGETQYF; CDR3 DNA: TGTGCCAGCAGTTACTCGATCTTGGGACAGGGAGAGACCCAGTACTTC
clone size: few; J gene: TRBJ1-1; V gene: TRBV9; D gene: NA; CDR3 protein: CASSVGQDTEAFF; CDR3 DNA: TGTGCCAGCAGCGTAGGACAGGACACTGAAGCTTTCTTT
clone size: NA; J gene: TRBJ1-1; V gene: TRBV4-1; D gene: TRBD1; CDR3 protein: CASSQVGRGLSEAFF; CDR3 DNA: TGCGCCAGCAGCCAAGTAGGCAGGGGGCTGTCTGAAGCTTTCTTT
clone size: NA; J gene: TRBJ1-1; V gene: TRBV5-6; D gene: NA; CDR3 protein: CASSLWGGNTEAFF; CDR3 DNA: TGTGCCAGCAGCTTGTGGGGGGGGAACACTGAAGCTTTCTTT
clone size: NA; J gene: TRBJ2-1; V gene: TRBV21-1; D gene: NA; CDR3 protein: CASSHSSLTSGSSYNEQFF; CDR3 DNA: TGTGCCAGCAGTCATTCCTCCCTTACTAGCGGAAGCTCCTACAATGAGCAGTTCTTC
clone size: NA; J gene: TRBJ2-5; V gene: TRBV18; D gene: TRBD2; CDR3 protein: CASSPPLAGAIQETQYF; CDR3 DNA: TGTGCCAGCTCACCACCCCTAGCGGGGGCGATCCAAGAGACCCAGTACTTC
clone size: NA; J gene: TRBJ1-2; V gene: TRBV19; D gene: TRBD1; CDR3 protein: CASRVQGGYGYTF; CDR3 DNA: TGTGCCAGTAGGGTCCAGGGGGGTTATGGCTACACCTTC
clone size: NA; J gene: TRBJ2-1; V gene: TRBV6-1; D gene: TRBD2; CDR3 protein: CASTLGLPSYNEQFF; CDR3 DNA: TGTGCCAGCACCCTGGGACTACCTTCCTACAATGAGCAGTTCTTC
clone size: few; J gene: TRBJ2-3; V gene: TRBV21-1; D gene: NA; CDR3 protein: CASSKGLRRGLSTDTQYF; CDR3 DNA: TGTGCCAGCAGCAAAGGGCTTAGGAGGGGCCTTAGCACAGATACGCAGTATTTT
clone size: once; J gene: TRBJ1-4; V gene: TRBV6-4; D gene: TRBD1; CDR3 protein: CASRTGTGVSGEKRLFF; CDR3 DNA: TGTGCCAGCAGGACCGGGACAGGGGTCTCCGGGGAGAAAAGACTGTTTTTT
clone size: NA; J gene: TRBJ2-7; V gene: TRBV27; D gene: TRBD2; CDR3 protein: CASSHTLLAGLYEQYF; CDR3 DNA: TGTGCCAGCAGTCACACACTACTAGCGGGCCTCTACGAGCAGTACTTC
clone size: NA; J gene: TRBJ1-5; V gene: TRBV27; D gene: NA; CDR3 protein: CASSSTDFPQHF; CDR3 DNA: TGTGCCAGCAGCTCGACAGACTTCCCCCAGCATTTT
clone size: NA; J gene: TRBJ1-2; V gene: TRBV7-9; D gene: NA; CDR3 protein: CASSLSGGGGYTF; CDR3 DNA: TGTGCCAGCAGCTTAAGTGGAGGAGGTGGCTACACCTTC
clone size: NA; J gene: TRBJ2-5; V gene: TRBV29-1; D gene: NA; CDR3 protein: CSVPRGNQETQYF; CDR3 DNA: TGCAGCGTCCCCCGGGGAAATCAAGAGACCCAGTACTTC
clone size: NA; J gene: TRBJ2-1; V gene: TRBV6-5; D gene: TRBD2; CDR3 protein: CASSYFTSREGGEQFF; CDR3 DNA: TGTGCCAGCAGTTACTTTACTTCGCGGGAGGGGGGTGAGCAGTTCTTC
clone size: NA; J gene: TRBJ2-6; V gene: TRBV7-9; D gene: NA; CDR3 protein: CASSVGQCATGANVLTF; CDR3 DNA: TGTGCCAGCAGCGTTGGACAGTGTGCCACTGGGGCCAACGTCCTGACTTTC
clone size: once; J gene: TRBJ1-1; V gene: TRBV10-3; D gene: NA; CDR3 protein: CAISAGGTEAFF; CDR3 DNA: TGTGCCATCAGTGCCGGTGGCACTGAAGCTTTCTTT
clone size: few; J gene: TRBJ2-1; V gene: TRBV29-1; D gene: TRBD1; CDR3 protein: CSVGQGGRNEQFF; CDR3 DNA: TGCAGCGTGGGACAGGGGGGTAGAAATGAGCAGTTCTTC